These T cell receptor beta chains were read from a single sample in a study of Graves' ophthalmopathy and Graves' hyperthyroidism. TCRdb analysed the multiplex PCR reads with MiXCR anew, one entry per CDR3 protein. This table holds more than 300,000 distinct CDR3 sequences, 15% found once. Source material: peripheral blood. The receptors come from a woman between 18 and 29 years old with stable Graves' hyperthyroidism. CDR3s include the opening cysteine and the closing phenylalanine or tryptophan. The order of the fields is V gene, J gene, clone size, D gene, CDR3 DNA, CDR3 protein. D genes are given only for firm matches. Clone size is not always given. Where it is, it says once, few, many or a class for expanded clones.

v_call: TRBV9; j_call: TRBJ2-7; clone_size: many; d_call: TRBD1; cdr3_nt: TGTGCCAGCAGCAGGGGGACAGTGACCTCCTACGAGCAGTACTTC; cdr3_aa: CASSRGTVTSYEQYF
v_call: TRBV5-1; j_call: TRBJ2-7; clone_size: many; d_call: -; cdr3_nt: TGCGCCAGCAGCTTGGAAGGTGCCGAGCAGTACTTC; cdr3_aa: CASSLEGAEQYF
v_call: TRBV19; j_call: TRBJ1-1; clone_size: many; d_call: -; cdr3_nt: TGTGCCAGTACACCCCGGGTGGGCACTGAAGCTTTCTTT; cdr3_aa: CASTPRVGTEAFF
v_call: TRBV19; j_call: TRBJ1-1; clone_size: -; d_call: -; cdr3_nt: TGTGCCAGTAGTACAGACCTCTTGGTAACTAAAGCTTTCTTT; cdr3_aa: CASSTDLLVTKAFF
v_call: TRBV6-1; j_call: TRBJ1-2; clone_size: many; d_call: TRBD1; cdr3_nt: TGTGCCAGCAGCCCGGACAGGGGAGCTGGCTACACCTTC; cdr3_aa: CASSPDRGAGYTF
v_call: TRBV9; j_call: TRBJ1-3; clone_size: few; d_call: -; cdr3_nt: TGTGCCAGCAGCCCGATTGGGAGTGGAGGAAACACCATATATTTT; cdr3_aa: CASSPIGSGGNTIYF
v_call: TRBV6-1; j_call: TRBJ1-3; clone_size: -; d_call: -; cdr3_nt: TGTGCCAGCAGTGAAACCTCACTGGATTTT; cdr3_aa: CASSETSLDF
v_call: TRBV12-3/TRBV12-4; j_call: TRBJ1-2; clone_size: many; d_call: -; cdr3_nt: TGTGCCAGCGGGAAAGCTTTTAACTATGGCTACACCTTC; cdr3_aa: CASGKAFNYGYTF
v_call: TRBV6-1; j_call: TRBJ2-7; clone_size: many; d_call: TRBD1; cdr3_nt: TGTGCCAGCAGGGGGACAGCCCGCTACGAGCAGTACTTC; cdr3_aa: CASRGTARYEQYF
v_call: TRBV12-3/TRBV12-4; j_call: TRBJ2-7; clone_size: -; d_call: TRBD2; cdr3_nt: TGTGCCAGCAGTTTAGCGCTAACGGGGGGGCAGCACGAGCAGTACTTC; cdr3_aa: CASSLALTGGQHEQYF
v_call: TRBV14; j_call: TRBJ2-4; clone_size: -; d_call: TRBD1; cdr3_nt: TGTGCCAGCAGCTTACAGGGGGCGGAAAACAGTCAGTACTTC; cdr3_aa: CASSLQGAENSQYF
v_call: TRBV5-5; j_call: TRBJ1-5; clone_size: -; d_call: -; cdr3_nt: TGTGCCAGCAGCCCCGACAGTCCCCACCAGCCCCAGCATTTT; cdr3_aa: CASSPDSPHQPQHF
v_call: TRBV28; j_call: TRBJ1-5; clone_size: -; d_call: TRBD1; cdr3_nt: TGTGCCAGCCTGGAGGGGGCGAGGAGCAATCAGCCCCAGCATTTT; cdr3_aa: CASLEGARSNQPQHF
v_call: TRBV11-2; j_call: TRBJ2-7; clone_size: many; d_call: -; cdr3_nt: TGTGCCAGCAGCTATGAACTAACCTCCTCCTACGAGCAGTACTTC; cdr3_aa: CASSYELTSSYEQYF
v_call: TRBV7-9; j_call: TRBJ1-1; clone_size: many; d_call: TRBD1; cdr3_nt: TGTGCCAGCAGCCCTAGGACAGGGGGAAGAAACACTGAAGCTTTCTTT; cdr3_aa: CASSPRTGGRNTEAFF
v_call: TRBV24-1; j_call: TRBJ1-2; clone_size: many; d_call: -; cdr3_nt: TGTGCCACCAGTGATTTAAAAACCGGGACATACCTCTATGGCTACACCTTC; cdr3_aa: CATSDLKTGTYLYGYTF
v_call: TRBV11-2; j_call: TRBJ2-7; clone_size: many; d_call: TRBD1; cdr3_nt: TGTGCCAGCAGCTTAGTGACAGGGGGGATGGGCTCCTACGAGCAGTACTTC; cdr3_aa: CASSLVTGGMGSYEQYF
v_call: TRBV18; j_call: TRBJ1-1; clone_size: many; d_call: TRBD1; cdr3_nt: TGTGCCAGCTCACAGAAGGGACAGGGGAACACTGAAGCTTTCTTT; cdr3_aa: CASSQKGQGNTEAFF
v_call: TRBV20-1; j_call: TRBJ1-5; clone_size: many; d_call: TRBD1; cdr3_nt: TGCAGTGCTGCCCGGACAGGGACTCAGCCCCAGCATTTT; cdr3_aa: CSAARTGTQPQHF